The following is a TCR beta chain sequence with its context. These data originate in a study of blood T cell repertoires in COVID-19. Unmatched junction bases numbered 2, after V lost 3 bases and J lost 4 bases. The CDR3 extends over 14 amino acids. Germline CDR1 and CDR2: SGDLS and YYNGEE. Measured with immunoSEQ multiplex PCR; TCRdb has only the in-frame clones, and not every one. The table has about 110,000 clones, 75% to 95% seen once; the top ten hold roughly 1.2%. This rearrangement joins TRBV9 to TRBJ1-4; 8 bases match TRBD1. The sequencing input was peripheral blood. The sequence was collected from a woman aged 25 to 45 with acute or convalescent COVID-19. The CDR3 sequence: CASSEQGGNEKLFF. DNA for the CDR3: TGTGCCAGCAGCGAACAGGGGGGTAATGAAAAACTGTTTTTT.